Listed below are T cell receptor beta chains from one sample, sequenced in a study of beta chain features in type 1 diabetes. Measured with immunoSEQ multiplex PCR; TCRdb has only the in-frame clones, and not every one. The sample lists over 150,000 clones; about 13% were seen once. Sequenced material: central memory CD4+ T cells from blood. These receptor sequences come from a woman in her late teens or twenties in good health. CDR3s include the opening cysteine and the closing phenylalanine or tryptophan. The D gene is left open where the match is weak. Size tells how often a clone was seen (once, few, many) or the class of an expanded clone, and some rows leave it out.

d_call	v_call	j_call	clone_size	cdr3_aa	cdr3_nt
TRBD1	TRBV19	TRBJ1-5	few	CASKGTGSRSQHF	TGTGCCAGTAAAGGGACAGGGAGTAGATCCCAGCATTTT
NA	TRBV28	TRBJ2-7	few	CASSLMRYEQYF	TGTGCCAGCAGTTTAATGCGCTACGAGCAGTACTTC
NA	TRBV30	TRBJ2-2	NA	CAWKGTQARGGELFF	TGTGCCTGGAAGGGTACACAAGCTAGGGGCGGGGAGCTGTTTTTT
TRBD2	TRBV30	TRBJ2-1	NA	CAWGRDGLAENNEQFF	TGTGCCTGGGGGCGTGATGGACTAGCGGAGAACAATGAGCAGTTCTTC
TRBD1	TRBV30	TRBJ2-7	NA	CAWRQETGGSYEQYF	TGTGCCTGGAGACAAGAGACAGGGGGCTCCTACGAGCAGTACTTC
TRBD1	TRBV30	TRBJ1-2	few	CAWSSQGAGGYTF	TGTGCCTGGAGTTCACAGGGGGCGGGTGGCTACACCTTC
NA	TRBV6-5	TRBJ1-2	NA	CATRYRNFNYGYTF	TGTGCCACCCGGTACCGAAACTTCAACTATGGCTACACCTTC
NA	TRBV29-1	TRBJ2-1	few	CSVYHRALRNEQFF	TGCAGCGTTTATCACAGGGCTTTGAGGAATGAGCAGTTCTTC
TRBD1	TRBV7-3	TRBJ1-1	many	CASRPGQGNTEAFF	TGTGCCAGCAGGCCAGGACAGGGGAACACTGAAGCTTTCTTT
TRBD1	TRBV2	TRBJ1-5	NA	CASTGQAGQPQHF	TGTGCCAGCACAGGACAGGCGGGCCAGCCCCAGCATTTT
NA	TRBV18	TRBJ1-1	NA	CASSPSAGTEAFF	TGTGCCAGCTCACCATCCGCGGGCACTGAAGCTTTCTTT
NA	TRBV7-3	TRBJ2-5	few	CASSLLGPPMETQYF	TGTGCCAGCAGCTTATTGGGGCCGCCTATGGAGACCCAGTACTTC
TRBD2	TRBV7-2	TRBJ2-7	NA	CASSRLAGSLGSSYEQYF	TGTGCCAGCAGCAGACTAGCGGGATCCTTGGGGTCCTCCTACGAGCAGTACTTC
NA	TRBV28	TRBJ1-5	NA	CASRDPTGYKNSNQPQHF	TGTGCCAGCAGAGACCCCACAGGGTACAAGAATAGCAATCAGCCCCAGCATTTT
TRBD1	TRBV5-4	TRBJ1-5	NA	CASSLLDRAGGNQPQHF	TGTGCCAGCAGCTTACTGGACAGGGCTGGGGGCAATCAGCCCCAGCATTTT
NA	TRBV7-2	TRBJ2-5	few	CASSSRGLTKETQYF	TGTGCCAGCAGCTCAAGAGGACTTACAAAAGAGACCCAGTACTTC
NA	TRBV7-8	TRBJ1-1	NA	CASSSWGGNTEAFF	TGTGCCAGCAGCTCATGGGGGGGGAACACTGAAGCTTTCTTT
TRBD2	TRBV10-3	TRBJ2-5	NA	CAISESGTSGRFQETQYF	TGTGCCATCAGTGAGTCGGGGACTAGCGGGAGGTTCCAAGAGACCCAGTACTTC
TRBD1	TRBV5-1	TRBJ1-1	NA	CASSGRTGENTEAFF	TGCGCCAGCAGCGGGCGGACAGGGGAGAACACTGAAGCTTTCTTT
NA	TRBV30	TRBJ2-1	few	CASSPGHSSYNEQFF	TGTGCCTCGTCTCCGGGACATAGCTCCTACAATGAGCAGTTCTTC
TRBD2	TRBV7-7	TRBJ2-2	NA	CASSLVASGVTGELFF	TGTGCTAGCAGCTTAGTCGCTAGCGGGGTCACCGGGGAGCTGTTTTTT
TRBD2	TRBV19	TRBJ2-1	few	CASSISGSGVGAFF	TGTGCCAGTAGTATAAGCGGGAGCGGTGTAGGAGCGTTCTTC
TRBD2	TRBV30	TRBJ2-1	few	CAWSVGGTTLSIYNEQFF	TGTGCCTGGAGTGTTGGAGGGACTACTTTGTCGATTTACAATGAGCAGTTCTTC
NA	TRBV4-3	TRBJ2-5	NA	CASSHLGQPETQYF	TGCGCCAGCAGCCACCTAGGACAGCCAGAGACCCAGTACTTC
NA	TRBV25-1	TRBJ1-2	NA	CASSEEGVGYYGYTF	TGTGCCAGCAGTGAAGAGGGAGTCGGGTACTATGGCTACACCTTC
TRBD1	TRBV2	TRBJ1-5	NA	CASSSGTGNQPQHF	TGTGCCAGCAGTTCCGGGACAGGGAATCAGCCCCAGCATTTT
NA	TRBV6-1	TRBJ1-1	NA	CASSQQGGSTEAFF	TGTGCCAGCAGTCAACAGGGTGGCTCCACTGAAGCTTTCTTT
NA	TRBV5-4	TRBJ1-2	NA	CASSLEGMGRGYTF	TGTGCCAGCAGCTTGGAGGGGATGGGGCGAGGCTACACCTTC
NA	TRBV13	TRBJ2-1	NA	CASSLRVNGDSSYNEQFF	TGTGCCAGCAGCTTAAGGGTGAATGGAGACAGCTCCTACAATGAGCAGTTCTTC
NA	TRBV5-4	TRBJ2-1	NA	CASSFGNSPGTGDNEQFF	TGTGCCAGCAGCTTCGGAAATAGTCCCGGGACTGGCGACAATGAGCAGTTCTTC
TRBD1	TRBV19	TRBJ2-7	NA	CASTRTGPSYEQYF	TGTGCCAGTACTCGGACAGGGCCCTCCTACGAGCAGTACTTC
NA	TRBV4-1	TRBJ1-2	NA	CASSLPWGQGPLNGYTF	TGCGCCAGCAGCCTACCTTGGGGGCAGGGCCCTCTGAATGGCTACACCTTC
NA	TRBV7-2	TRBJ1-1	NA	CASSFGHQNTEAFF	TGTGCCAGCAGCTTCGGACACCAGAACACTGAAGCTTTCTTT
NA	TRBV27	TRBJ1-5	NA	CASSPARGQPQHF	TGTGCCAGCAGCCCAGCCAGGGGCCAGCCCCAGCATTTT
TRBD1	TRBV18	TRBJ1-2	few	CASSAGTGSGNYGYTF	TGTGCCAGCTCTGCCGGGACAGGGAGTGGAAACTATGGCTACACCTTC
NA	TRBV28	TRBJ1-5	NA	CASTSGLWQPQHF	TGTGCCAGCACTTCAGGGTTATGGCAGCCCCAGCATTTT
NA	TRBV9	TRBJ1-2	NA	CASSVGAANYGYTF	TGTGCCAGCAGCGTAGGAGCCGCTAACTATGGCTACACCTTC
NA	TRBV7-9	TRBJ2-1	NA	CASSLADEQFF	TGTGCCAGCAGCTTGGCCGATGAGCAGTTCTTC
NA	TRBV18	TRBJ1-2	NA	CASSTGTSQPGYTF	TGTGCCAGCTCAACAGGGACATCTCAACCTGGCTACACCTTC
TRBD1	TRBV30	TRBJ2-7	few	CAWSGQQGLYEQYF	TGTGCCTGGAGTGGGCAACAGGGGCTCTACGAGCAGTACTTC
TRBD1	TRBV2	TRBJ1-5	NA	CASRGWTGGLDQPQHF	TGTGCCAGCAGGGGGTGGACAGGGGGATTGGATCAGCCCCAGCATTTT
TRBD2	TRBV6-1	TRBJ2-2	few	CASSEHSGNAGELFF	TGTGCCAGCAGTGAGCATAGCGGGAATGCCGGGGAGCTGTTTTTT
NA	TRBV25-1	TRBJ2-3	NA	CASKLNLGQVGLDTQYF	TGTGCCAGCAAACTAAACCTGGGGCAGGTGGGCCTAGATACGCAGTATTTT
NA	TRBV15	TRBJ1-2	few	CATSSSSRVYGYTF	TGTGCCACCAGCAGCAGTAGCAGGGTCTATGGCTACACCTTC